The 20 T cell receptor beta chains presented below share a single source sample, sequenced in a study of cytomegalovirus exposure and HLA in healthy donors. PCR primers comprised 60 Vbeta and 13 Jbeta primers. The data were produced by immunoSEQ multiplex PCR, yet TCRdb's version contains in-frame clones alone and is incomplete. The sample contains about 160,000 clones, approximately 77% of which appear only once. The sequenced sample was PBMCs. All receptors come from a female donor in good health and CMV-seronegative.

With regard to this clone: A junction boundary mismatches the germline segment, possibly from a read error. The gene calls are TRBV5-6 and TRBJ1-1, with D perhaps TRBD1 (6 bases). Germline V lookup: CDR1 SGHDT, CDR2 YYEEEE. This CDR3 comprises 15 residues. This chain's CDR3 is CASSLGDRQIPEAFF. CDR3 sequence (DNA): TGTGCCAGCAGTTTGGGTGACAGGCAAATACCTGAAGCTTTCTTT.

J is TRBJ1-2 and V is TRBV4-3; 9 bases map to TRBD1. With V trimmed by 4 bases and J by 14 bases, 20 bases remained unmatched. CDR1 and CDR2 (germline): LGHNA, YSLEER. The CDR3 has 16 amino acids. The CDR3 protein is CASSPDETPGQGHATF. The DNA for the CDR3 is TGCGCCAGCAGCCCAGACGAGACCCCGGGACAGGGCCATGCTACCTTC.

The rearrangement joins TRBV5-1 to TRBJ2-1; 9 nucleotides align to TRBD2. Trimming took 1 base from V and 3 from J; bases not matched to a gene: 5. This CDR3 is built from 16 residues. Per the germline V gene, CDR1 is SGHRS and CDR2 is YFSETQ. In DNA form, the CDR3 reads TGCGCCAGCAGCTTGCTAGCGGGGAGGAACTACAATGAGCAGTTCTTC. It is translated as CASSLLAGRNYNEQFF.

This clone was seen a handful of times. This chain links TRBV6-4 with TRBJ2-1, with a tentative D call TRBD1 (6 bases). CDR1 is MRHNA and CDR2 is SNTAGT in the germline V gene. Deletions cut 5 bases from V and 0 bases from J, with 11 bases between. This CDR3 has 15 residues. CDR3 residues: CASSSGVASYNEQFF. The CDR3 DNA is TGTGCCAGCAGTTCAGGGGTCGCCTCCTACAATGAGCAGTTCTTC.

This clone was seen a handful of times. The rearrangement links TRBV5-1 to TRBJ2-6; weak D call: TRBD2 (5 bases). This CDR3 comprises 14 residues. Deletions cut 4 bases from V and 1 base from J, with 6 bases between. In germline, CDR1 is SGHRS, CDR2 YFSETQ. In DNA, the CDR3 is TGCGCCAGCAGCACTAGTTCTGGGGCCAACGTCCTGACTTTC. The encoded protein is CASSTSSGANVLTF.

J is TRBJ2-7 and V is TRBV4-3; 9 bases are shared with TRBD2. CDR3 length: 16 amino acids. V trimming: 4 bases; J trimming: 1 base; junction bases outside the gene matches: 8. Germline-derived CDR1 and CDR2 are LGHNA and YSLEER. DNA of the CDR3: TGCGCCAGCAGCCCGAGTAGCGGGGGTCCTTCCTACGAGCAGTACTTC. This translates into CASSPSSGGPSYEQYF.

In its sample, this clone was seen once. The chain has TRBV30 and TRBJ2-5; D is possibly TRBD1 (6 bases). In germline, CDR1 is GTSNPN, CDR2 SVGIG (reference sequence). Between the trimmed V and J ends, which lost 3 bases and 5 bases, there was a span of 16 bases. This CDR3 spans 14 amino acids. CDR3 coding DNA: TGTGCCTGGAGGGCCAGGGGTCCGGGGGAGACCCAGTACTTC. Translation gives CAWRARGPGETQYF.

The chain links TRBV10-1 to TRBJ2-3; TRBD2 is a possible D gene (7 bases). This CDR3 is built from 15 residues. V was cut by 2 bases and J by 1 base, with 10 bases left in between. Germline V gene lookup returns CDR1 WNHNN and CDR2 SYGVQD (reference sequence). This chain's CDR3 is CASSERGGGTDTQYF. The DNA of the CDR3 is TGCGCCAGCAGTGAGAGGGGGGGCGGCACAGATACGCAGTATTTT.

The rearrangement uses TRBV7-2 and TRBJ1-1; D gene ambiguous. The length of the CDR3 is 12 residues. From germline, CDR1 is SGHTA and CDR2 FQGNSA. V dropped 4 bases and J dropped 1 base, with 4 bases sitting between them. The CDR3 region is CASSWPNTEAFF. The CDR3 nucleotides are TGTGCCAGCAGCTGGCCGAACACTGAAGCTTTCTTT.

V usage is TRBV10-1 and J usage is TRBJ1-1; D might be TRBD1 (6 bases). The CDR3 extends over 15 amino acids. Germline CDR1 reads WNHNN; CDR2 reads SYGVQD (reference sequence). Trimming cost V 0 bases and J 11 bases, with 19 bases left between them. As DNA, the CDR3 is TGCGCCAGCAGTGAGTCGGGGGGGGCGGTCACCGACGCTTTCTTT. It translates to CASSESGGAVTDAFF.

The genes are TRBV4-3 and TRBJ2-1, with D maybe TRBD1 (5 bases). Trimming stripped 1 base from V and 5 bases from J, with 15 bases between. CDR3 length: 16 residues. CDR1 and CDR2 (germline): LGHNA, YSLEER. CDR3 DNA: TGCGCCAGCAGCCAAGGGCTCGGGCAGGGCGACAATGAGCAGTTCTTC. Amino acid sequence: CASSQGLGQGDNEQFF.

CDR3 nucleotide sequence: TGTGCCAGCAGCTTGTCTCACAGCTTAAACACTGAAGCTTTCTTT. Residues: CASSLSHSLNTEAFF. The chain uses TRBV7-2 and TRBJ1-1; D is unresolved. CDR3 size: 15 residues. The ends were cut back, 3 bases at V and 2 bases at J, with 13 bases in the middle. Germline CDR1 SGHTA, CDR2 FQGNSA.

The J gene is TRBJ1-6, the V gene TRBV2; D is undetermined. CDR3 length: 12 residues. Trimming pared 7 bases from V and 8 bases from J, leaving 9 bases between. CDR1 and CDR2 (germline): SNHLY, FYNNEI. The CDR3 coding sequence is TGTGCCAGCACCCTAGGTGATTCACCCCTCCACTTT. It translates to CASTLGDSPLHF.

This clone was picked up one time. The V call is TRBV11-1, the J call TRBJ2-5; D remains ambiguous. The germline CDR1 and CDR2 sequences are SGHAT and FQDESV (reference sequence). V dropped 5 bases and J dropped 4 bases, with 5 bases sitting between them. This CDR3 has 11 residues. CDR3: CASSLRETQYF. In DNA form, the CDR3 reads TGTGCCAGCAGCCTTCGAGAGACCCAGTACTTC.

V and J are TRBV6-1 and TRBJ1-5; possible D gene TRBD1, 5 bases. Per the germline V gene, CDR1 is MNHNS and CDR2 is SASEGT. Trimming shortened V by 7 bases and J by 3 bases, and 13 bases separated the two germline ends. The CDR3 loop spans 14 amino acids. CDR3 residues: CASTSGVLNQPQHF. DNA for the CDR3: TGTGCCAGCACCTCGGGGGTACTCAATCAGCCCCAGCATTTT.

This clone was found a few times. This sequence joins TRBV6-1 and TRBJ2-5, with D unresolved. The J call may be faulty, since TRBJ2-7 better matches the DNA end. The CDR3 extends over 14 amino acids. CDR1 and CDR2 (germline): MNHNS, SASEGT. The CDR3 nucleotides are TGTGCCAGCAGTGAAGTTGCAAGATCCTACGAGCAGTACTTC. This translates into CASSEVARSYEQYF.

This clone was seen a handful of times. This chain joins TRBV6-5 and TRBJ1-1; 12 positions agree with TRBD1. The CDR3 covers 15 residues. CDR1 and CDR2 (germline): MNHEY, SVGAGI. Germline trimming cut 5 bases from V and 4 bases from J; bases unmatched to any gene: 5. The CDR3 reads CASSRDRGRATEAFF. The CDR3 DNA is TGTGCCAGCAGTCGGGACAGGGGGCGGGCCACTGAAGCTTTCTTT.

The rearrangement uses TRBV5-1 and TRBJ2-7; no reliable D call. Trimming stripped 1 base from V and 2 bases from J, with 10 bases between. The germline CDR1 and CDR2 sequences are SGHRS and YFSETQ. CDR3 length: 14 residues. CDR3 sequence (DNA): TGCGCCAGCAGCTTGTTTGGAACTACCTACGAGCAGTACTTC. It codes for CASSLFGTTYEQYF. The full variable domain, rest sourced from reference TRBV5-1 and TRBJ2-7, is KAGVTQTPRYLIKTRGQQVTLSCSPISGHRSVSWYQQTPGQGLQFLFEYFSETQRNKGNFPGRFSGRQFSNSRSEMNVSTLELGDSALYLCASSLFGTTYEQYFGPGTRLTVT.

The chain has TRBV6-5 and TRBJ1-4, with D uncertain. This CDR3 is built from 12 residues. CDR1 MNHEY and CDR2 SVGAGI come from the germline V gene. With 2 bases removed from V and 8 bases from J, the gap between germline ends came to 6 bases. CDR3 nucleotides: TGTGCCAGCAGTTACGGCGGGGAAAAACTGTTTTTT. Amino acids: CASSYGGEKLFF.

The genes are TRBV5-6 and TRBJ2-5, with TRBD1 matching over 8 bases. CDR1 and CDR2 (germline): SGHDT, YYEEEE. The trim removed 4 bases at V and 1 base at J, leaving 6 bases unmatched. This CDR3 region has 15 residues. CDR3 coding DNA: TGTGCCAGCAGCCTGGGACAGGCACCCCAAGAGACCCAGTACTTC. This codes for CASSLGQAPQETQYF.